The rows below give T cell receptor beta chains drawn from one sample of a study of molecular identifiers for immune sequencing clone quantification. In TCRdb, the PCR reads were re-called with MiXCR into one record per CDR3 protein. Seen here are around 300,000 distinct CDR3 sequences, under 25% observed once, and the top ten hold 0.65% to 0.75%. Sequencing was performed on naive CD8+ T cells from blood, with Jurkat cell RNA spiked in. The receptors derive from a human donor in good health. Some libraries in this study had Jurkat cell RNA spiked in. Each CDR3 is given without its conserved first and last residue. Fields, in order: CDR3 protein, CDR3 length, V gene, J gene.

ASTGLRSSSYEQY	13	TRBV28	TRBJ2-7
ASSRDPAYEQY	11	TRBV19	TRBJ2-7
ASSLRVGAYQPQH	13	TRBV28	TRBJ1-5
ASSLGSGYERY	11	TRBV11-2	TRBJ2-7
ASSYSDQNIQY	11	TRBV6-6	TRBJ2-4
ASSYSSLWGSPYEQY	15	TRBV6-5	TRBJ2-7
SVVTLRQAAGDTQY	14	TRBV29-1	TRBJ2-3
ASSHGQAGSSYEQY	14	TRBV5-1	TRBJ2-7
ASSLTLNYGYT	11	TRBV28	TRBJ1-2
ATSRDGYLSSYEQY	14	TRBV15	TRBJ2-7
ASSTGITEAF	10	TRBV6-1	TRBJ1-1
ASSFGTGELF	10	TRBV12-3/TRBV12-4	TRBJ2-2
ASGQGGVVSNQPQH	14	TRBV27	TRBJ1-5
ASCSGTSSYEQY	12	TRBV5-6	TRBJ2-7
SVLEGSTDTQY	11	TRBV29-1	TRBJ2-3
ASSGLAGGEYNEQF	14	TRBV6-5	TRBJ2-1